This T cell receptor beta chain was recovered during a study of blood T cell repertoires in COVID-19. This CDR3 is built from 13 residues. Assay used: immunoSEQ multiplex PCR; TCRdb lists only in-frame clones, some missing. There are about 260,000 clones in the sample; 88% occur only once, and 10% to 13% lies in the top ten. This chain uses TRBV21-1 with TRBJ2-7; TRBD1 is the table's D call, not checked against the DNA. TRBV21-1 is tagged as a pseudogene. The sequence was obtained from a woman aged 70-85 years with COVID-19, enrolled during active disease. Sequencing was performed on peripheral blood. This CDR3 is CASSKTGTYEQYF. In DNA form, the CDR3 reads TGTGCCAGCAGCAAGACAGGGACCTACGAGCAGTACTTC.